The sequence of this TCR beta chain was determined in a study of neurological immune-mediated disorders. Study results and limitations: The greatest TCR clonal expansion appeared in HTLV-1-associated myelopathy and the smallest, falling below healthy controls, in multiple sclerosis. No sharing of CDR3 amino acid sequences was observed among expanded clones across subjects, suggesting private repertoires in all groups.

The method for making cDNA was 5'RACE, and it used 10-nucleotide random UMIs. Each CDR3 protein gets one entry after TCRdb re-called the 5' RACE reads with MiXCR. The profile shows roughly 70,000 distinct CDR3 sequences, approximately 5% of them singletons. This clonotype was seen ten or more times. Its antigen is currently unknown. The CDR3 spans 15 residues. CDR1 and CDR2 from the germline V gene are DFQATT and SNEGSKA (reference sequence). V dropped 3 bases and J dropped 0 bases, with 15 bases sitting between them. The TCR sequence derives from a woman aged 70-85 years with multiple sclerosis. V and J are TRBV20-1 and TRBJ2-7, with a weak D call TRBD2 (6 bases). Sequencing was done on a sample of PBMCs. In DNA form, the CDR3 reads TGCAGTGCTAGTATTTGGGGCGGGAACTCCTACGAGCAGTACTTC. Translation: CSASIWGGNSYEQYF.